A selection of T cell receptor beta chains follows, all from one sample in a study of beta chain features in type 1 diabetes. Generated by immunoSEQ multiplex PCR, the TCRdb table keeps only in-frame clones and is missing some. The table records about 360,000 clones, roughly 12% of them present only once. The sample comprised naive CD4+ T cells from blood. Source of these receptors: a man aged 18 to 29 in good health. The CDR3 runs from the conserved cysteine through the conserved F or W. A D gene is named only where the DNA matches it firmly. Some rows mark clone size as missing; the rest say once, few, many or name a class of expanded clone.

>TRBD2|TRBJ2-3|few|TRBV5-1
TGCGCCAGCAGCCCCGGACGAGCGGGAGGTAGCACAGATACGCAGTATTTT
CASSPGRAGGSTDTQYF
>.|TRBJ2-2|.|TRBV27
TGTGCCAGCAGTCCCTACATGGACGGGAGCGGGTCCGGGGAGCTGTTTTTT
CASSPYMDGSGSGELFF
>.|TRBJ1-1|few|TRBV7-9
TGTGCCAGCAGCTTAGACACAGGGTGGACTGAAGCTTTCTTT
CASSLDTGWTEAFF
>TRBD1|TRBJ2-7|few|TRBV5-1
TGCGCCAGCAGCTTGGGGGACAGGTTCTACGAGCAGTACTTC
CASSLGDRFYEQYF
>.|TRBJ1-2|.|TRBV18
TGTGCCAGCTCACCCTTAGACAGAGATGGCTACACCTTC
CASSPLDRDGYTF
>.|TRBJ2-7|.|TRBV9
TGTGCCAGCAGCGTAGGGTTTATGGAGGGCTACGAGCAGTACTTC
CASSVGFMEGYEQYF
>.|TRBJ2-7|.|TRBV15
TGTGCCACCAGCAGAGGGGCCGACGTTTCCTACGAGCAGTACTTC
CATSRGADVSYEQYF
>TRBD1|TRBJ1-2|.|TRBV5-4
TGTGCCAGCAGCTTGGTTGGGACAGGTACTTACTATGGCTACACCTTC
CASSLVGTGTYYGYTF
>.|TRBJ2-4|.|TRBV28
TGTGCCAGCACAAATGGGAGCTGGCCGGCCAAAAACATTCAGTACTTC
CASTNGSWPAKNIQYF
>TRBD2|TRBJ2-5|.|TRBV5-1
TGCGCCAGCAGCCCGGGACTAGCGGGGTATTACCAAGAGACCCAGTACTTC
CASSPGLAGYYQETQYF
>TRBD1|TRBJ2-7|.|TRBV19
TGTGCCAGTAGTATAAGACAGGGGACCTACGAGCAGTACTTC
CASSIRQGTYEQYF
>TRBD2|TRBJ2-1|few|TRBV18
TGTGCCAGCTCATCCCGGGGGGGTCTATACAATGAGCAGTTCTTC
CASSSRGGLYNEQFF
>TRBD2|TRBJ2-2|.|TRBV28
TGTGCCAGCAGACCCCGACTAGCGGGTCACCGGGAGCTGTTTTTT
CASRPRLAGHRELFF
>TRBD1|TRBJ2-7|.|TRBV5-1
TGCGCCAGCGCTTTGAGTCTAACAGGGGGTTTCGACGAGCAGTACTTC
CASALSLTGGFDEQYF
>.|TRBJ1-1|.|TRBV15
TGTGCCACCAGCAGAGATTTCGGGAGCACTGAAGCTTTCTTT
CATSRDFGSTEAFF
>.|TRBJ2-7|.|TRBV21-1
TGTGCCAGCAGCACTAGCGGGATCCAGTACGAGCAGTACTTC
CASSTSGIQYEQYF
>TRBD2|TRBJ2-3|.|TRBV4-3
TGCGCCAGCAGCCACCTGGGGACTAGCGGGAGTACAGATACGCAGTATTTT
CASSHLGTSGSTDTQYF
>TRBD1|TRBJ1-2|.|TRBV7-9
TGTGCCAGCAGCTTAATGGGGACAGGATCCGGCTACACCTTC
CASSLMGTGSGYTF
>TRBD1|TRBJ2-6|few|TRBV19
TGTGCCACATCCCGACAGGGAGCCCTAACGACCTCTGGGGCCAACGTCCTGACTTTC
CATSRQGALTTSGANVLTF
>.|TRBJ1-2|few|TRBV7-2
TGTGCCAGTGCAGGGGACTATGGCTACACCTTC
CASAGDYGYTF
>TRBD1|TRBJ2-7|few|TRBV27
TGTGCCAGCGCTAAGGACAGGGGCGGCGAGCAGTACTTC
CASAKDRGGEQYF
>TRBD1|TRBJ2-1|.|TRBV18
TGTGCCAGCTCTCGCACAGGGACAGGGGGGAGGAATGAGCAGTTCTTC
CASSRTGTGGRNEQFF
>.|TRBJ1-5|.|TRBV7-2
TGTGCCAGCAGCTTCTCCTCAGACAGGATCAATCAGCCCCAGCATTTT
CASSFSSDRINQPQHF
>TRBD2|TRBJ2-3|.|TRBV4-2
TGTGCCAGCAGCCCGCGGGAGGGCCTGTTAGATACGCAGTATTTT
CASSPREGLLDTQYF
>.|TRBJ1-2|few|TRBV7-9
TGTGCCAGCAGCTTATTGTCTACCGGCTATGGCTACACCTTC
CASSLLSTGYGYTF
>.|TRBJ2-7|few|TRBV30
TGTGCCTACTCGGGACACCTCTATTTCGAGCAGTACTTC
CAYSGHLYFEQYF
>.|TRBJ1-5|.|TRBV7-2
TGTGCCAGCAGCCCGGGACATTGGGACGTCAGCAATCAGCCCCAGCATTTT
CASSPGHWDVSNQPQHF
>.|TRBJ1-3|.|TRBV30
TGTGCCTGGAGCGGCGCGGACACCATATATTTT
CAWSGADTIYF
>.|TRBJ1-5|.|TRBV6-1
TGTGCCAGCAGCCCGCGGGGGGAAGATCAGCCCCAGCATTTT
CASSPRGEDQPQHF
>.|TRBJ2-7|few|TRBV1
TGCACCAGCAGCCAAACGACAGGTCTCGAGCAGTACTTC
CTSSQTTGLEQYF
>.|TRBJ1-2|few|TRBV19
TGTGCCAGTAGAAGTCACGGCAGGGGCTATGGCTACACCTTC
CASRSHGRGYGYTF
>.|TRBJ1-1|.|TRBV14
TGTGCCAGCAGCCAAGATTCTAGGGGCACTGAAGCTTTCTTT
CASSQDSRGTEAFF
>TRBD2|TRBJ2-3|.|TRBV27
TGTGCCAGCAGTCGTCGACTAGCGGGAGGCGGTACAGATACGCAGTATTTT
CASSRRLAGGGTDTQYF
>TRBD1|TRBJ2-7|.|TRBV19
TGTGCCAGTAGACGAGAGGGACAGGGGACATACGAGCAGTACTTC
CASRREGQGTYEQYF
>TRBD1|TRBJ1-2|.|TRBV19
TGTGCCAGTAGTCCCGACAGGGCCTATGGCTACACCTTC
CASSPDRAYGYTF
>.|TRBJ2-2|few|TRBV30
TGTGCCTGGAGTGTGCGGGGGCTCTTTCCCGGGGAGCTGTTTTTT
CAWSVRGLFPGELFF
>TRBD1|TRBJ2-3|.|TRBV28
TGTGCCAGCAGTTTTCAGGGGGCTACAGATACGCAGTATTTT
CASSFQGATDTQYF
>.|TRBJ2-1|.|TRBV7-6
TGTGCCAGCGCCCGGAGGTCCTACAATGAGCAGTTCTTC
CASARRSYNEQFF
>.|TRBJ1-1|few|TRBV18
TGTGCCAGCTCACCACAAGTATCGGGGGTTATTAACACTGAAGCTTTCTTT
CASSPQVSGVINTEAFF
>TRBD2|TRBJ2-3|.|TRBV4-3
TGCGCCAGCAGCCAAGAGGTTCGCGGGAGTGCGTACACAGATACGCAGTATTTT
CASSQEVRGSAYTDTQYF
>TRBD1|TRBJ2-7|.|TRBV7-2
TGTGCCAGCAGCTTGCCGGGACAGGGGTCCGTCGAGCAGTACTTC
CASSLPGQGSVEQYF
>.|TRBJ2-2|.|TRBV7-9
TGTGCCAGCAGCCCATCAGGGGCCGGGGAGCTGTTTTTT
CASSPSGAGELFF
>TRBD1|TRBJ2-3|few|TRBV9
TGTGCCAGCAGCGTAGGGGGGGACAGGGGGCGACGAGATACGCAGTATTTT
CASSVGGDRGRRDTQYF
>.|TRBJ1-2|.|TRBV19
TGTGCCAGTAAGGACAGAACCGCTAACTATGGCTACACCTTC
CASKDRTANYGYTF
>TRBD1|TRBJ1-2|.|TRBV7-9
TGTGCCAGCAGCTTAGGATGGGACAGTCCTTATGGCTACACCTTC
CASSLGWDSPYGYTF
>TRBD1|TRBJ2-1|.|TRBV7-2
TGTGCCAGTATCGACAGGGGGCCTTACAATGAGCAGTTCTTC
CASIDRGPYNEQFF
>.|TRBJ2-3|.|TRBV9
TGTGCCAGCAGCGTAGAGCGGCAGGGGCCCACAGATACGCAGTATTTT
CASSVERQGPTDTQYF
>TRBD1|TRBJ1-5|few|TRBV18
TGTGCCAGCTCACCGGGGACAGGGGGCACTCAGCCCCAGCATTTT
CASSPGTGGTQPQHF
>TRBD1|TRBJ1-5|.|TRBV7-2
TGTGCCAGCAGCAAGGACAGGGTGGGAAGCAATCAGCCCCAGCATTTT
CASSKDRVGSNQPQHF
>.|TRBJ1-2|few|TRBV18
TGTGCCAGCAAACCAGGGGTGGTGTATGGCTACACCTTC
CASKPGVVYGYTF
>.|TRBJ2-5|.|TRBV15
TGTGCCACCAGCAGAGACTACCAAGAGACCCAGTACTTC
CATSRDYQETQYF
>TRBD1|TRBJ2-2|few|TRBV19
TGTGCCAGTAGACATCCGGGACAGGGGTCCGGGGAGCTGTTTTTT
CASRHPGQGSGELFF